This T cell receptor (beta chain) was captured in a study of post-analysis software for immune sequencing data (dated by TCRdb to between 2014 and 2017). For the wider study: Disease courses on record covered relapsing-remitting, secondary progressive and progressive-relapsing multiple sclerosis, though some patients had no subtype annotation. A subset of samples was prepared in parallel using single-end sample barcoding, then pooled and co-amplified after Illumina adapter ligation. The patient repertoires were compared against approximately ten previously published healthy control repertoires obtained from donors aged roughly 6 to 25 years. The study at large found these results: Direct clustering with F measure showed strong co-clustering of samples prepared in the same batch, prompting a batch-effect correction. Roughly 5 TRBV segments, including TRBV5-6, TRBV5-1 and TRBV20-1, were significantly more frequent in patients than controls. The control group was slightly older than the multiple sclerosis patient group. Multiple sclerosis patients had significantly lower normalized Chao1 diversity than controls, a result that suggests substantial peripheral T-cell clonal expansion.

Notes on this clonotype: Its antigen is not yet known. Base qualities are not at hand, and no much larger clone is one base apart.

TCR beta repertoires were profiled from peripheral blood of about a dozen young patients with multiple sclerosis to demonstrate the VDJtools post-analysis software. The multiple sclerosis patients were children and adolescents ranging in age from roughly 6 to 16 years. Based on the germline V gene (reference sequence), the CDR1 and CDR2 sequences are DFQATT and SNEGSKA. The cysteine opens and the phenylalanine closes a CDR3 of 16 amino acids. This entry keeps only the CDR3 DNA: 48 bases, framed from base 1. Libraries were made using PCR. TCRdb shows the sequencer as Illumina HiSeq 2500. To reduce PCR and sequencing biases, unique molecular identifiers were incorporated into the TCR beta cDNA libraries. Every 1 to 10 million input T cells yielded 500,000 or so cDNA molecules, meaning each molecule approximated one T cell. The same protocol used for the earlier healthy control dataset was applied to prepare and sequence the patient libraries. Samples belonging to the same batch were prepared together, multiplexed and sequenced on a shared HiSeq lane. Processing in the source paper ran as follows. MIGEC handled the raw barcoded reads, throwing out single-read molecular identifier groups before consensus assembly and CDR3 extraction. VDJtools was used for post-analysis of the clonotype tables, and diversity was normalized by down-sampling every dataset to the size of the smallest sample. In repertoire overlap clustering, CDR3 amino acid sequences, but not nucleotide sequences, were matched to correct batch-related cross-sample contamination. TCRdb took the public reads, trimmed them with fastp at Q25, ran MiXCR for clone calling and kept in-frame beta chains. Rows are combined by CDR3 protein, so each entry shows the most common genes and DNA. In this record, the V and J calls reflect TCRdb's handling and not the investigators' own analysis. The sample yields about 380,000 distinct CDR3 sequences; less than 40% were counted once. The ten top clones hold about an eighth of the sample.

The chain employs TRBV20-1 and TRBJ2-4; D gene: possibly TRBD2, on 6 matching bases. The J call is uncertain, as TRBJ2-7 better fits the DNA end. This clonotype originated in a girl aged 10-17 years with multiple sclerosis. The sequenced sample was blood. The CDR3 here reads CSARDPLTGVAYEQYF. The sequenced DNA: TGCAGTGCTAGAGATCCTCTTACGGGGGTTGCCTACGAGCAGTACTTC.